The 13 T cell receptor beta chains presented below share a single source sample, sequenced in a study of cytomegalovirus exposure and HLA in healthy donors. Primers for the PCR totalled 60 Vbeta and 13 Jbeta. Produced via immunoSEQ multiplex PCR; TCRdb's table is partial and in-frame only. Of some 180,000 clones listed, around 83% are singletons. Input material: PBMCs. The source of these receptors is a man in his forties in good health and CMV-seropositive.

Only one count was recorded for this clone. The CDR3, as DNA: TGTGCCAGCAGGGCAGATAACAATGAGCAGTTCTTC. This sequence encodes CASRADNNEQFF. The chain carries TRBV6-5 and TRBJ2-1; D not certain. V lost 6 bases to trimming and J lost 5 bases, with 8 bases between them. The CDR3 totals 12 residues. Germline V lookup: CDR1 MNHEY, CDR2 SVGAGI.

CDR3 nucleotides: TGCGCCAGCAGCCTAGCCGGGACAGGGGGTCCAGAGACCCAGTACTTC. It translates to CASSLAGTGGPETQYF. V is TRBV5-1 and J is TRBJ2-5; 11 bases are a match to TRBD1. In germline, CDR1 is SGHRS, CDR2 YFSETQ. Losses at the gene ends were 4 bases for V and 4 bases for J; bases not matched to a gene: 9. CDR3 size: 16 residues.

The CDR3 here is CASSVSGGPPNGYTF. DNA of the CDR3: TGCGCCAGCAGCGTATCAGGGGGCCCCCCAAATGGCTACACCTTC. The J gene is TRBJ1-2, the V gene TRBV5-1, with 8 nucleotides matching TRBD1. The trim removed 4 bases at V and 6 bases at J, leaving 11 bases unmatched. The CDR3 runs 15 residues. CDR1 SGHRS and CDR2 YFSETQ come from the germline V gene.

This clone showed up just once. V and J are TRBV7-9 and TRBJ1-4, with no clear D. Trimming took 4 bases from V and 0 from J, leaving 12 bases between them. Germline CDR1 is SEHNR and CDR2 is FQNEAQ (reference sequence). This CDR3 region has 16 residues. The CDR3 DNA follows: TGTGCCAGCAGCTCTATAGATATCGCAACTAATGAAAAACTGTTTTTT. This translates into CASSSIDIATNEKLFF.

The rearrangement joins TRBV29-1 to TRBJ1-5; a weak D match, TRBD1 (5 bases). This CDR3 is 14 amino acids long. V lost 6 bases and J lost 2, with 14 bases in between. CDR1 and CDR2 (germline): SQVTM, ANQGSEA. The CDR3 sequence is CSVPGQGGNQPQHF. The CDR3 bases are TGCAGCGTCCCCGGCCAGGGTGGCAATCAGCCCCAGCATTTT.

The V gene is TRBV5-4, the J gene TRBJ2-7; 8 bases fit TRBD2. This CDR3 region has 15 residues. In germline, CDR1 is SGHNT, CDR2 YYREEE (reference sequence). V shed 3 bases, J shed 4 bases, and the junction held 9 bases outside the gene matches. For the CDR3, the DNA is TGTGCCAGCAGCTCAGGGACTAGTTTAGGTTACGAGCAGTACTTC. This encodes CASSSGTSLGYEQYF.

The chain combines TRBV5-1 with TRBJ2-3; TRBD2 matches at 9 bases. CDR3 length: 16 residues. Germline loops: CDR1 SGHRS, CDR2 YFSETQ. Trimming took 2 bases from V and 4 from J; bases not matched to a gene: 8. The CDR3 here is CASSFTRGLASDTQYF. Here the CDR3 DNA reads TGCGCCAGCAGCTTTACCCGTGGACTAGCGTCAGATACGCAGTATTTT.

This clone came up a few times. V gene TRBV11-2 combines with J gene TRBJ1-2, with 7 bases aligning to TRBD1. J gave up 4 bases and V 4 bases, and 3 bases lay outside the gene matches. The CDR3 loop spans 13 amino acids. Germline lookup yields CDR1 SGHAT and CDR2 FQNNGV. In DNA form, the CDR3 reads TGTGCCAGCAGCTCGGGACAGACCTATGGCTACACCTTC. Translating it yields CASSSGQTYGYTF.

The gene calls are TRBV7-8 and TRBJ1-1, with a weak D call TRBD1 (5 bases). This CDR3 is 14 amino acids long. The germline CDR1 and CDR2 sequences are SGHVS and FQNEAQ. Between the trimmed V and J ends, which lost 5 bases and 0 bases, there was a span of 10 bases. The CDR3 region has the DNA TGTGCCAGCAGCCCAGGACACTTGAACACTGAAGCTTTCTTT. It codes for CASSPGHLNTEAFF.

This clone was recorded a few times. The chain has TRBV6-1 and TRBJ2-1; D remains ambiguous. The V and J ends lost 3 bases and 0 bases respectively, with 6 bases between them. Germline V CDR1 and CDR2: MNHNS, SASEGT. CDR3 length: 14 amino acids. The CDR3 loop is CASSELSSYNEQFF. CDR3 nucleotide sequence: TGTGCCAGCAGTGAGCTTAGCTCCTACAATGAGCAGTTCTTC.

CDR3 amino acids: CASTPKSAQRGAEAFF. The CDR3 region has the DNA TGTGCCAGCACTCCGAAATCGGCACAGCGGGGCGCTGAAGCTTTCTTT. The chain uses TRBV28 and TRBJ1-1; a weak D match, TRBD1 (5 bases). The CDR3 sequence is 16 residues long. V lost 7 bases, J lost 6 bases, and 24 bases lay in between. The germline V gene has CDR1 MDHEN and CDR2 SYDVKM.

V usage is TRBV18 and J usage is TRBJ2-6; 8 nucleotides agree with TRBD1. After removal of 3 bases from V and 3 bases from J, the junction contained 4 bases not matched to a gene. The germline CDR1 and CDR2 sequences are KGHSH and LQKENI. There are 16 residues in the CDR3. The CDR3 region is CASSPQGAYGANVLTF. CDR3 nucleotide sequence: TGTGCCAGCTCACCCCAGGGGGCGTATGGGGCCAACGTCCTGACTTTC.

The CDR3: CASIEAMNTEAFF. CDR3 bases: TGTGCCAGTATAGAAGCCATGAACACTGAAGCTTTCTTT. V gene TRBV19 combines with J gene TRBJ1-1; D is undetermined. The CDR3 runs 13 residues. The V gene lost 7 bases and the J gene lost 0 bases, with 9 bases spanning the gap. CDR1 is LNHDA and CDR2 is SQIVND in the germline V gene (reference sequence).